A single sample gave rise to the 20 T cell receptor beta chains below, sequenced in a study of early T cells in non-severe SARS-CoV-2 infection. TCRdb re-derived calls from the 5' RACE reads in MiXCR, one entry per CDR3 protein. Of some 35,000 distinct CDR3 sequences listed, 6.8% are singletons. The sample here was whole blood, taken at baseline. These TCRs come from an adult who was a healthcare worker with PCR-confirmed SARS-CoV-2 infection or an uninfected control (not recorded which).

By share of the sample, this clonotype is medium-sized (0.01 to 0.1%). The chain uses TRBV4-2 and TRBJ2-5, with no clear D. V lost 0 bases and J 3 bases, leaving 11 bases between the germline ends. Looked up from germline, CDR1 is LGHNA and CDR2 is YNFKEQ. The CDR3 length is 15 residues. CDR3 amino acids: CASSQDRERKETQYF. CDR3 nucleotide sequence: TGTGCCAGCAGCCAAGATAGAGAACGAAAAGAGACCCAGTACTTC.

On this clonotype itself: The junction shows a germline mismatch at one end, possibly a read error. The chain couples TRBV24-1 to TRBJ2-3; D is uncertain. CDR3 length equals 16 residues. Germline CDR1 and CDR2: KGHDR and SFDVKD. For the CDR3, the DNA is TGTGCCACCAGTGACCCGCAGAGTCTCGGGCCCGATATGCAGTATTTT. Amino acids: CATSDPQSLGPDMQYF.

There are a few counts of this clonotype. The chain recombines TRBV7-9 with TRBJ2-1; D might be TRBD2 (5 bases). The CDR3 extends over 16 amino acids. The germline V gene has CDR1 SEHNR and CDR2 FQNEAQ (reference sequence). Trimming took 3 bases from V and 0 from J, leaving 12 bases between them. The CDR3 sequence is CASSLEVTASYNEQFF. As DNA, the CDR3 is TGTGCCAGCAGCTTGGAGGTGACCGCCTCCTACAATGAGCAGTTCTTC.

The sample holds a few counts of this clonotype. V is TRBV6-2 or TRBV6-3 and J is TRBJ1-1; D uncertain. Trimming took 7 bases from V and 1 from J, leaving 7 bases between them. Germline CDR1 reads MNHEY; CDR2 reads SVGEGT. The CDR3 extends over 12 amino acids. As DNA, the CDR3 is TGTGCCAGCACCCTGGGGAACACTGAAGCTTTCTTT. Translating it yields CASTLGNTEAFF.

V and J are TRBV29-1 and TRBJ2-1, with TRBD1 identical over 10 bases. Germline V gene data show CDR1 as SQVTM and CDR2 as ANQGSEA. This CDR3 is built from 14 residues. V dropped 7 bases and J dropped 3; count of bases not matched to a gene: 6. The CDR3 bases are TGCAGCGACCGAGGGACAGGGGTCTACAATGAGCAGTTCTTC. It codes for CSDRGTGVYNEQFF.

The genes are TRBV12-3 or TRBV12-4 and TRBJ1-4, with 7 bases aligning to TRBD1. CDR3 size: 14 residues. V lost 5 bases to trimming and J lost 4 bases; unmatched junction nucleotides: 4. The CDR3: CASSRQGYNEKLFF. CDR3 DNA: TGTGCCAGCAGTAGACAGGGATATAATGAAAAACTGTTTTTT.

The rearrangement links TRBV7-9 to TRBJ2-1; D gene unclear. Germline V gene data show CDR1 as SEHNR and CDR2 as FQNEAQ (reference sequence). V lost 6 bases and J lost 13, with 16 bases in between. This CDR3 is built from 12 residues. The DNA for the CDR3 is TGTGCCAGCAGTCCCGGTGGCCAGGCTCAGTTCTTC. Translating it yields CASSPGGQAQFF.

This clonotype was seen only a few times. This chain joins TRBV3-1 and TRBJ1-6, with D perhaps matching TRBD1 (5 bases). Trimming left V 4 bases short and J 10 bases short, with 11 bases between. Germline V gives CDR1 LGHDT, CDR2 YNNKEL (reference sequence). The CDR3 runs to 13 residues. This CDR3 reads CASSRMGGSPLHF. In DNA form, the CDR3 reads TGTGCCAGCAGCCGGATGGGGGGATCACCCCTCCACTTT.

This chain connects TRBV4-1 to TRBJ1-1, with 9 bases that match TRBD1. Unmatched junction bases numbered 10, after V lost 3 bases and J lost 11 bases. The CDR3 extends over 14 amino acids. Germline CDR1 MGHRA, CDR2 YSYEKL. The CDR3 region is CASSQTGQGMQAFF. CDR3 coding DNA: TGCGCCAGCAGCCAGACGGGACAGGGAATGCAGGCTTTCTTT.

This clonotype came up once. V and J are TRBV5-1 and TRBJ1-1; 7 nucleotides agree with TRBD1. The CDR3 contains 14 residues. Germline CDR1 reads SGHRS; CDR2 reads YFSETQ. The J segment lost 3 bases and the V segment lost 7 bases, leaving 9 bases of the junction unmatched. The DNA for the CDR3 is TGCGCCAGCGGCAGGACAGGTGGGGACACTGAAGCTTTCTTT. It translates to CASGRTGGDTEAFF.

This clonotype was counted between two and nine times. The V gene is TRBV6-6, the J gene TRBJ1-6; no firm D call. Germline V CDR1 and CDR2: MNHNY, SVGAGI (reference sequence). Trimming stripped 0 bases from V and 5 bases from J, with 8 bases between. The CDR3 extends over 15 amino acids. For the CDR3, the DNA is TGTGCCAGCAGTTACTCGAAAGGAAATAATTCACCCCTCCACTTT. Amino acids: CASSYSKGNNSPLHF.

V is TRBV4-1 and J is TRBJ2-7; D remains unclear. Germline CDR1 and CDR2: MGHRA and YSYEKL. Trimming took off 1 base at V and 6 bases at J, with 7 bases between the two ends. This CDR3 region has 12 residues. The CDR3 DNA sequence: TGCGCCAGCAGCCAAGGCTTTGGCGAGCAGTACTTC. Residues: CASSQGFGEQYF.

The V and J genes are TRBV4-2 and TRBJ1-5; 7 bases fit TRBD1. The ends lost 4 bases at V and 0 bases at J; junction bases unmatched: 6. This CDR3 has 16 amino acids. The germline V gene has CDR1 LGHNA and CDR2 YNFKEQ. In DNA, the CDR3 is TGTGCCAGCAGCCCTCAGACAGGGACTAGCAATCAGCCCCAGCATTTT. It yields the protein CASSPQTGTSNQPQHF.

This clonotype was picked up many times. In nucleotides, the CDR3 is TGTGCCAGCAGTCGAAGATCCCTTGAAGCTTTCTTT. Protein product: CASSRRSLEAFF. This rearrangement joins TRBV2 to TRBJ1-1; no clear D. Per the germline V gene, CDR1 is SNHLY and CDR2 is FYNNEI. Trimming cost V 5 bases and J 7 bases, with 11 bases left between them. This CDR3 has 12 residues.

This clonotype was detected many times. The V call is TRBV4-1, the J call TRBJ2-7; 7 bases map to TRBD1. This CDR3 contains 16 residues. Unmatched junction bases numbered 16, after V lost 3 bases and J lost 8 bases. Germline V CDR1 and CDR2: MGHRA, YSYEKL. CDR3 protein: CASSHPGRDSRPKQYF. The CDR3 bases are TGCGCCAGCAGCCACCCGGGACGGGACAGCAGACCGAAGCAGTACTTC.

The rearrangement links TRBV4-3 to TRBJ1-3; 9 bases fit TRBD1. This CDR3 region has 18 residues. Unmatched junction bases numbered 8, after V lost 1 base and J lost 1 base. Germline CDR1 reads LGHNA; CDR2 reads YSLEER. CDR3 DNA: TGCGCCAGCAGCCAAGCAACAGGGGGCGGGAAGTCTGGAAACACCATATATTTT. It translates to CASSQATGGGKSGNTIYF.

The chain recombines TRBV27 with TRBJ1-2; a possible D gene is TRBD1 (6 bases). In germline, CDR1 is MNHEY, CDR2 SMNVEV (reference sequence). Trimming left V 2 bases short and J 8 bases short, with 15 bases between. The CDR3 is made up of 14 amino acids. CDR3 in amino acids: CASSLRGQTGGYTF. CDR3 DNA: TGTGCCAGCAGTTTACGAGGACAGACAGGAGGCTACACCTTC.

Ten or more counts support this clonotype. The J gene is TRBJ1-1, the V gene TRBV3-1; D is unresolved. The ends were cut back, 3 bases at V and 8 bases at J, with 10 bases in the middle. CDR1 LGHDT and CDR2 YNNKEL come from the germline V gene (reference sequence). The CDR3 length is 12 residues. The CDR3: CASSQVADEAFF. The CDR3 DNA reads TGTGCCAGCAGCCAGGTAGCGGACGAAGCTTTCTTT.

The genes are TRBV28 and TRBJ1-5; perhaps TRBD1 as D (5 bases). Trimming pared 5 bases from V and 0 bases from J, leaving 11 bases between. Germline assignment: CDR1 MDHEN and CDR2 SYDVKM. This CDR3 spans 15 amino acids. Here the CDR3 DNA reads TGTGCCAGCAGTCTCCTGACAGCTAGCAATCAGCCCCAGCATTTT. It specifies CASSLLTASNQPQHF. The entire variable domain, with the rest obtained from reference TRBV28 and TRBJ1-5, is as follows: DVKVTQSSRYLVKRTGEKVFLECVQDMDHENMFWYRQDPGLGLRLIYFSYDVKMKEKGDIPEGYSVSREKKERFSLILESASTNQTSMYLCASSLLTASNQPQHFGDGTRLSIL.

The chain uses TRBV4-3 and TRBJ1-1; D unclear. The CDR3 sequence is 14 residues long. V lost 0 bases and J 0 bases, leaving 5 bases between the germline ends. Germline CDR1 and CDR2: LGHNA and YSLEER. The CDR3 sequence: CASSQERMNTEAFF. DNA of the CDR3: TGCGCCAGCAGCCAAGAACGGATGAACACTGAAGCTTTCTTT.